This TCR beta chain originates from a study of blood T cell repertoires in COVID-19. Study as a whole: The study drew acute and convalescent COVID-19 samples from the United States, Italy and Spain. T cells, B-cell-depleted T cells, or PBMCs provided the cDNA or gDNA that served as material.

V dropped 3 bases and J dropped 2; count of bases not matched to a gene: 5. The CDR3 length is 15 residues. CDR1 is KGHDR, CDR2 SFDVKD, per germline. Under the authors' procedure: How many nucleated cells were present was estimated from reference gene primer amplification. Libraries were prepared by immunoSEQ multiplex PCR; TCRdb keeps only in-frame clonotypes and omits some of them. For V, J and clone size, that table is used; D and trimming come from the DNA. The sample lists tens of thousands of clones; approximately 92% were seen once. This receptor was obtained from a human donor with active COVID-19. The donor label of this sample is uncertain. V usage is TRBV24-1 and J usage is TRBJ1-2; 7 bases align to TRBD1. Sequencing was carried out using peripheral blood. The CDR3 nucleotides read TGTGCCACCAGTGATACGGGACAGATAAACTATGGCTACACCTTC. This encodes CATSDTGQINYGYTF.